This T cell receptor beta chain was obtained from a study of blood T cell repertoires in COVID-19. This clone was found once. V lost 8 bases, J lost 7 bases, and 5 bases stayed unmatched. Germline assignment: CDR1 SNHLY and CDR2 FYNNEI. The CDR3 length is 13 residues. Study processing details: Estimation of nucleated cell counts was performed using reference gene primer amplification. Produced via immunoSEQ multiplex PCR; TCRdb's table is partial and in-frame only. D and trimming were read from the DNA, whereas the V and J calls and clone size are those reported in that table. The table has 150,000 to 190,000 clones, around 74% seen once.

This TCR derives from a woman over 75 with acute or convalescent COVID-19. The V and J genes are TRBV2 and TRBJ1-6; 7 nucleotides match TRBD1. The sample comprised peripheral blood. The CDR3 sequence is CASLTGVNSPLHF. CDR3 DNA sequence: TGTGCCAGCCTTACAGGGGTAAATTCACCCCTCCACTTT.